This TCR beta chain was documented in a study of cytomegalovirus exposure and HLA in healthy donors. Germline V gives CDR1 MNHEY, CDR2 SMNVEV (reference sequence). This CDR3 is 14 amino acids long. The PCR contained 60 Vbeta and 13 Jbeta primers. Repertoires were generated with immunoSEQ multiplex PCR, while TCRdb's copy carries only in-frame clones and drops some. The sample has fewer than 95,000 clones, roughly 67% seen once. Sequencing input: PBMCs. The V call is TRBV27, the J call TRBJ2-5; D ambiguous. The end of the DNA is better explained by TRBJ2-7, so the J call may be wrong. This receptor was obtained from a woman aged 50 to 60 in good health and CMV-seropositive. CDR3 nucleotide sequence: TGTGCCAGCAGTTTGAGGTTCAACTCCTACGAGCAGTACTTC. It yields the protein CASSLRFNSYEQYF.